This TCR beta chain emerged from a study of post-analysis software for immune sequencing data. The overall study: Relapsing-remitting, secondary progressive and progressive-relapsing forms of multiple sclerosis all featured among disease courses.

Study-level points and caveats: Patients carried roughly 5 TRBV segments more frequently than controls did, and TRBV5-6, TRBV5-1 and TRBV20-1 were among them. Normalized Chao1 diversity was significantly reduced in patients versus controls. Batch-matched samples strongly co-clustered by F measure.

A remark on this clonotype: What it binds is unknown.

Unique molecular identifiers were built into the TCR beta cDNA libraries. One entry per CDR3 protein, called by TCRdb with MiXCR from the PCR reads. The table records 600,000 to 700,000 distinct CDR3 sequences, around 60% of them present only once. The CDR3 contains 14 residues. V was trimmed by 5 bases and J by 0 bases, leaving 9 bases between them. Germline loops: CDR1 SGHRS, CDR2 YFSETQ. The sample taken for sequencing was blood. The rearrangement joins TRBV5-1 to TRBJ2-1; D gene unclear. This sequence was found in a girl aged 2-9 years with multiple sclerosis. The CDR3 sequence: CASRSLGSYNEQFF. In DNA form, the CDR3 reads TGCGCCAGCAGAAGTCTGGGCTCCTACAATGAGCAGTTCTTC.